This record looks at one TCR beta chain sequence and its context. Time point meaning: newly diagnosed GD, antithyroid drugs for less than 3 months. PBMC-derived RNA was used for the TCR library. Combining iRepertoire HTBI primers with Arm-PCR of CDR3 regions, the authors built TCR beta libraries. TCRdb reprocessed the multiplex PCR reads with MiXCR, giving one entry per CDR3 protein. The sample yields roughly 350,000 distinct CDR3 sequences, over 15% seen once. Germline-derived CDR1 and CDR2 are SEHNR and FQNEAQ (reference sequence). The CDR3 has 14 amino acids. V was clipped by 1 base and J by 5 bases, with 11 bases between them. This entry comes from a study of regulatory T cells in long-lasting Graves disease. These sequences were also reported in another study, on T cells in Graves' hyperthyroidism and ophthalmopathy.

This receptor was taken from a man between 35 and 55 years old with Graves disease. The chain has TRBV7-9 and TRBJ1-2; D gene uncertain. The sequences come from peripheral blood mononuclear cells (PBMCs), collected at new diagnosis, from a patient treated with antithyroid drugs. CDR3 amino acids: CASSLGQKRYGYTF. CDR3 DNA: TGTGCCAGCAGCTTAGGACAAAAACGGTATGGCTACACCTTC.